The 21 T cell receptor beta chains below were found in one sample sequenced in a study of blood T cell repertoires in COVID-19. Profiled with immunoSEQ multiplex PCR; TCRdb holds only in-frame clones, not every one. Of around 300,000 clones in the sample, under 90% are singletons; the top ten hold approximately 2.2%. Material for sequencing was peripheral blood. These receptors came from a man in his fifties with acute or convalescent COVID-19.

The V and J genes are TRBV24-1 and TRBJ2-7; 9 bases align to TRBD1. The germline V gene has CDR1 KGHDR and CDR2 SFDVKD. V lost 5 bases and J lost 6; bases outside the gene matches: 13. The CDR3 extends over 16 amino acids. The CDR3 spells CATSVDPGQGAIEQYF. Written as DNA, the CDR3 is TGTGCCACCAGTGTGGATCCGGGACAGGGCGCGATCGAGCAGTACTTC.

CDR3 protein: CASSKGQGNTDTQYF. CDR3 coding DNA: TGTGCCAGCAGCAAAGGGCAGGGAAACACAGATACGCAGTATTTT. The rearrangement uses TRBV25-1 and TRBJ2-3; maybe TRBD1 (5 bases). There are 15 residues in the CDR3. The V end lost 6 bases, the J end lost 2 bases, and 15 bases lay between the germline ends. Germline V gene lookup returns CDR1 MGHDK and CDR2 SYGVNS.

V and J are TRBV7-8 and TRBJ1-2, with D possibly being TRBD1 (6 bases). Germline V gene sequence: CDR1 SGHVS, CDR2 FQNEAQ. The CDR3 length is 13 residues. V gave up 3 bases and J gave up 5 bases, with 10 bases separating them. The CDR3 DNA follows: TGTGCCAGCAGCTTCACCCAGGGGTATGGCTACACCTTC. Translated: CASSFTQGYGYTF.

This clone was detected a few times. The chain employs TRBV13 and TRBJ1-1; TRBD1 matches at 7 bases. Germline V gene sequence: CDR1 PRHDT, CDR2 FYEKMQ (reference sequence). The CDR3 spans 14 residues. V lost 3 bases to trimming and J lost 4 bases; unmatched junction nucleotides: 5. CDR3: CASSFQTGTTEAFF. The CDR3, as DNA: TGTGCCAGCAGCTTCCAGACAGGGACCACTGAAGCTTTCTTT.

This chain joins TRBV6-5 and TRBJ2-1; maybe TRBD1 (5 bases). Per the germline V gene, CDR1 is MNHEY and CDR2 is SVGAGI. Between the trimmed V and J ends, which lost 6 bases and 7 bases, there was a span of 19 bases. The CDR3 runs 15 residues. CDR3 DNA: TGTGCCAGCAGCCTAGGGCCCCAAACAGGTAATGAGCAGTTCTTC. Its protein product is CASSLGPQTGNEQFF.

This chain connects TRBV19 to TRBJ1-5, with TRBD1 identical over 7 bases. V trimming: 9 bases; J trimming: 7 bases; junction bases outside the gene matches: 21. The V gene's germline CDR1 is LNHDA and CDR2 SQIVND (reference sequence). The CDR3 consists of 17 residues. CDR3 bases: TGTGCCAGCGCGCGAGGGACAGTAGGGGTGATAGTGCAGCCCCAGCATTTT. Encoded protein: CASARGTVGVIVQPQHF.

The rearrangement links TRBV7-6 to TRBJ1-4, with TRBD1 as a possible D gene (5 bases). The germline V gene encodes CDR1 SGHVS and CDR2 FNYEAQ. The V end lost 5 bases, the J end lost 1 base, and 14 bases lay between the germline ends. The CDR3 has 16 amino acids. The CDR3 protein is CASSRNPGGTNEKLFF. CDR3 coding DNA: TGTGCCAGCAGCCGAAACCCGGGGGGAACTAATGAAAAACTGTTTTTT.

The chain employs TRBV18 and TRBJ1-4; a possible D gene is TRBD1 (5 bases). The V gene's germline CDR1 is KGHSH and CDR2 LQKENI. CDR3 length: 15 amino acids. Trimming stripped 1 base from V and 2 bases from J, with 8 bases between. CDR3 sequence reads: CASSPRGDTNEKLFF. CDR3 bases: TGTGCCAGCTCACCACGGGGGGACACTAATGAAAAACTGTTTTTT. Supplemented by reference TRBV18 and TRBJ1-4, the full variable domain reads NAGVMQNPRHLVRRRGQEARLRCSPMKGHSHVYWYRQLPEEGLKFMVYLQKENIIDESGMPKERFSAEFPKEGPSILRIQQVVRGDSAAYFCASSPRGDTNEKLFFGSGTQLSVL.

This sequence joins TRBV7-9 and TRBJ1-2, with 7 nucleotides matching TRBD1. The junction had 3 bases not matched to a gene; V was cut back by 2 bases and J by 6 bases. CDR1 is SEHNR and CDR2 is FQNEAQ in the germline V gene (reference sequence). This CDR3 has 13 residues. CDR3 residues: CASSLSGGNGYTF. DNA for the CDR3: TGTGCCAGCAGCTTATCAGGGGGTAATGGCTACACCTTC.

The chain carries TRBV4-2 and TRBJ2-1; 9 bases are shared with TRBD2. Germline V CDR1 and CDR2: LGHNA, YNFKEQ. The V gene end was trimmed by 1 base and the J gene end by 5 bases; junction bases not matched to a gene: 3. The CDR3 is 15 residues long. This CDR3 reads CASSQVAGADNEQFF. The CDR3 DNA is TGTGCCAGCAGCCAAGTAGCGGGGGCCGACAATGAGCAGTTCTTC.

This rearrangement joins TRBV5-1 to TRBJ2-7, with 8 bases that match TRBD2. Per germline, CDR1 SGHRS and CDR2 YFSETQ. The V and J ends lost 4 bases and 4 bases, in that order; junction bases with no gene match: 10. This CDR3 has 15 residues. Here the CDR3 reads CASSRAGGATYEQYF. The DNA for the CDR3 is TGCGCCAGCAGCAGAGCCGGGGGGGCAACGTACGAGCAGTACTTC. Filled out from reference TRBV5-1 and TRBJ2-7, the complete variable domain reads KAGVTQTPRYLIKTRGQQVTLSCSPISGHRSVSWYQQTPGQGLQFLFEYFSETQRNKGNFPGRFSGRQFSNSRSEMNVSTLELGDSALYLCASSRAGGATYEQYFGPGTRLTVT.

This sequence joins TRBV7-3 and TRBJ2-3, with D unresolved. The germline V and J ends were trimmed by 2 bases and 0 bases, with 9 bases remaining between them. Per germline, CDR1 SGHTA and CDR2 FQGTGA. The CDR3 is made up of 15 amino acids. The CDR3 protein is CASSLGPKSTDTQYF. The CDR3, as DNA: TGTGCCAGCAGCTTAGGGCCCAAAAGCACAGATACGCAGTATTTT.

In nucleotides, the CDR3 is TGTGCCAGCTCACCACCGGGACAGGGTAGTGGCTACACCTTC. Translating gives CASSPPGQGSGYTF. The chain combines TRBV18 with TRBJ1-2, with 9 bases aligning to TRBD1. Germline CDR1 is KGHSH and CDR2 is LQKENI. This CDR3 is 14 amino acids long. J lost 7 bases, V lost 0 bases, and 3 bases had no gene match.

The CDR3 DNA reads as TGCGCCAGCAGCCAAGAAGACAGGGACTATGGCTACACCTTC. Translation: CASSQEDRDYGYTF. The gene calls are TRBV4-1 and TRBJ1-2, with TRBD1 matching over 7 bases. With V trimmed by 0 bases and J by 3 bases, 1 base remained unmatched. Germline V gene sequence: CDR1 MGHRA, CDR2 YSYEKL. There are 14 residues in the CDR3.

This clone was observed a single time. The chain carries TRBV18 and TRBJ2-2, with a tentative D call TRBD1 (5 bases). Germline CDR1 and CDR2: KGHSH and LQKENI. This CDR3 is 12 amino acids long. The ends were cut back, 2 bases at V and 7 bases at J, with 5 bases in the middle. The CDR3 sequence: CASSPDSGELFF. The CDR3 DNA is TGTGCCAGCTCACCAGACAGCGGGGAGCTGTTTTTT.

The gene calls are TRBV19 and TRBJ1-5; D unresolved. Trimming removed 3 bases at V and 5 bases at J, with 8 bases between. The CDR3 runs to 13 residues. Germline V CDR1 and CDR2: LNHDA, SQIVND (reference sequence). CDR3 bases: TGTGCCAGTAGTATCCCCGGAGATCAGCCCCAGCATTTT. Amino acid sequence: CASSIPGDQPQHF.

V and J are TRBV19 and TRBJ2-6; D possibly corresponds to TRBD1 (6 bases). V was trimmed by 9 bases and J by 4 bases, leaving 13 bases between them. CDR1 and CDR2 (germline): LNHDA, SQIVND (reference sequence). The CDR3 contains 14 residues. The CDR3 loop is CARNQGTGANVLTF. The CDR3 DNA sequence: TGTGCCAGAAACCAGGGGACCGGGGCCAACGTCCTGACTTTC.

A remark on this clone: A much larger clone lies a single base off, so this may be a read error. In the same sample, other DNA sequences code for this CDR3. V gene TRBV9 combines with J gene TRBJ1-2, with TRBD1 matching 9 bases. With V trimmed by 3 bases and J by 7 bases, 4 bases remained unmatched. Germline CDR1 is SGDLS and CDR2 is YYNGEE. The CDR3 covers 13 residues. CDR3 region: CASSAGTGFGYTF. The CDR3 DNA reads TGTGCCAGCAGCGCTGGGACAGGGTTTGGCTACACCTTC.

Comments on this clone: The junction does not match germline at one end; this may be a read error. The chain links TRBV7-7 to TRBJ2-1; 7 bases are shared with TRBD2. CDR1 and CDR2 (germline): SSHAT, FNYEAQ (reference sequence). This CDR3 spans 13 amino acids. The CDR3 region has the DNA TGTGCTAGCACCCACTCCCGGGGGGATGAGCAGTTCTTC. This codes for CASTHSRGDEQFF. Based on the CDR3 plus reference TRBV7-7 and TRBJ2-1, the full variable domain is GAGVSQSPRYKVTKRGQDVTLRCDPISSHATLYWYQQALGQGPEFLTYFNYEAQPDKSGLPSDRFSAERPEGSISTLTIQRTEQRDSAMYRCASTHSRGDEQFFGPGTRLTVL.

The CDR3 spells CASSIGQGQETQYF. The CDR3 DNA reads TGCGCCAGCAGCATAGGACAGGGACAAGAGACCCAGTACTTC. V is TRBV5-1 and J is TRBJ2-5; TRBD1 agrees at 8 bases. With V trimmed by 4 bases and J by 2 bases, 4 bases remained unmatched. The germline gives CDR1 SGHRS, CDR2 YFSETQ. The CDR3 length is 14 residues.

The rearrangement uses TRBV27 and TRBJ1-6, with unresolved D. This CDR3 has 14 residues. V gave up 2 bases and J gave up 7 bases, with 9 bases separating them. CDR1 is MNHEY, CDR2 SMNVEV, per germline (reference sequence). The CDR3 sequence: CASSLNGGNSPLHF. The DNA of the CDR3 is TGTGCCAGCAGTTTAAACGGCGGAAATTCACCCCTCCACTTT.